Listed here are 30 T cell receptor beta chains from one sample, sequenced in a study of T cells in localized non-small cell lung cancer. TCRdb's copy holds only in-frame clones and misses some; the assay was immunoSEQ multiplex PCR. The sample contains approximately 61,000 clones, around 86% of which appear only once. The sequencing here drew on peripheral blood, taken before any cancer treatment. Receptors originate from a woman aged 35 to 70 with stage I lung adenocarcinoma.

The chain carries TRBV30 and TRBJ2-2, with D maybe TRBD2 (5 bases). The CDR3 extends over 15 amino acids. V dropped 5 bases and J dropped 5 bases, with 18 bases sitting between them. Germline loops: CDR1 GTSNPN, CDR2 SVGIG (reference sequence). CDR3 nucleotide sequence: TGTGCCTGGCGTTCGGGCGGGCTAATGACCGGGGAGCTGTTTTTT. This encodes CAWRSGGLMTGELFF.

The chain joins TRBV10-3 to TRBJ2-7; possible D gene TRBD1, 5 bases. Germline assignment: CDR1 ENHRY and CDR2 SYGVKD. Trimming removed 3 bases at V and 2 bases at J, with 14 bases between. The CDR3 runs 15 residues. CDR3 DNA sequence: TGTGCCATCAGTGACCTCAGGGAAAGCCCCTACGAGCAGTACTTC. Its protein product is CAISDLRESPYEQYF.

The sample holds one count of this clone. The chain employs TRBV10-3 and TRBJ2-7; perhaps TRBD1 as D (5 bases). The CDR3 totals 15 residues. V was pared by 6 bases and J by 3 bases, with 18 bases between. Germline-derived CDR1 and CDR2 are ENHRY and SYGVKD. CDR3 in amino acids: CAISVLRQRDYEQYF. CDR3 bases: TGTGCCATCAGCGTATTGCGACAGCGAGACTACGAGCAGTACTTC.

V and J are TRBV11-2 and TRBJ1-2; D may be TRBD1 (5 bases). This CDR3 contains 15 residues. From germline, CDR1 is SGHAT and CDR2 FQNNGV. Trimming shortened V by 1 base and J by 2 bases, and 11 bases separated the two germline ends. CDR3: CASSLGRVWNYGYTF. The DNA of the CDR3 is TGTGCCAGCAGCTTAGGCAGGGTATGGAACTATGGCTACACCTTC.

This chain links TRBV7-6 with TRBJ1-2, with a tentative D call TRBD1 (5 bases). The length of the CDR3 is 15 residues. Germline CDR1 reads SGHVS; CDR2 reads FNYEAQ. V lost 0 bases and J 0 bases, leaving 8 bases between the germline ends. CDR3 nucleotides: TGTGCCAGCAGCTTAGCGCTGGGGGCTAACTATGGCTACACCTTC. This gives the protein CASSLALGANYGYTF.

The chain employs TRBV6-5 and TRBJ1-1, with D perhaps matching TRBD1 (5 bases). Trimming pared 0 bases from V and 1 base from J, leaving 12 bases between. There are 16 residues in the CDR3. Germline values: CDR1 MNHEY, CDR2 SVGAGI. CDR3 residues: CASSYSLGAGNTEAFF. Here the CDR3 DNA reads TGTGCCAGCAGTTACTCCTTAGGGGCAGGGAACACTGAAGCTTTCTTT.

There are a few counts of this clone. The gene calls are TRBV30 and TRBJ1-1, with 7 positions matching TRBD1. The CDR3 covers 12 residues. Germline CDR1 is GTSNPN and CDR2 is SVGIG (reference sequence). The CDR3 coding sequence is TGTGCTCGAAGACAGGGACGGTATGAAGCTTTCTTT. This codes for CARRQGRYEAFF.

The V gene is TRBV7-9, the J gene TRBJ1-2; no clear D gene. V lost 3 bases and J 1 base, leaving 9 bases between the germline ends. Germline CDR1 SEHNR, CDR2 FQNEAQ (reference sequence). CDR3 size: 14 residues. For the CDR3, the DNA is TGTGCCAGCAGCTTGATACAGAATAACTATGGCTACACCTTC. Translating gives CASSLIQNNYGYTF.

The chain couples TRBV28 to TRBJ1-2, with 8 bases identical to TRBD1. The CDR3 runs to 13 residues. Germline CDR1 reads MDHEN; CDR2 reads SYDVKM. With V trimmed by 7 bases and J by 8 bases, 9 bases remained unmatched. CDR3 bases: TGTGCCAGCAAACTAACGACAGGGGTCGGCTACACCTTC. It specifies CASKLTTGVGYTF.

As regards this clone: One junction end does not reproduce the germline sequence, and a read error may be involved. This rearrangement joins TRBV7-7 to TRBJ2-1; perhaps TRBD1 as D (5 bases). The germline CDR1 and CDR2 sequences are SSHAT and FNYEAQ (reference sequence). The length of the CDR3 is 13 residues. CDR3 nucleotide sequence: TGTGCTAGCAGCTTAGGGGCTGGGAATGAGCAGTTCTTC. Its translation: CASSLGAGNEQFF.

This clone was observed a few times. The CDR3 region has the DNA TGTGCCAGCAGTGATGCGGGGAGGGCAAGTGAGCCCCAGCATTTT. Protein product: CASSDAGRASEPQHF. The chain combines TRBV7-2 with TRBJ1-5; D unclear. The CDR3 has 15 amino acids. V was trimmed by 6 bases and J by 8 bases, leaving 20 bases between them. Germline values: CDR1 SGHTA, CDR2 FQGNSA.

The rearrangement uses TRBV28 and TRBJ1-4, with TRBD1 identical over 8 bases. V shed 2 bases, J shed 4 bases, and the junction held 9 bases outside the gene matches. CDR1 and CDR2 from the germline V gene are MDHEN and SYDVKM. CDR3 size: 17 residues. The CDR3 nucleotides are TGTGCCAGCAGTTTAGCAGGGGGCGCAAGTCATAATGAAAAACTGTTTTTT. Its protein product is CASSLAGGASHNEKLFF.

The chain combines TRBV7-2 with TRBJ2-7; D unresolved. Germline assignment: CDR1 SGHTA and CDR2 FQGNSA. CDR3 length: 15 amino acids. Trimming took 8 bases from V and 0 from J, leaving 17 bases between them. The CDR3 DNA is TGTGCCAGCGGACGGGTTAGCCAGAGCTCCTACGAGCAGTACTTC. The encoded protein is CASGRVSQSSYEQYF. Complete variable domain (other parts from reference TRBV7-2 and TRBJ2-7): GAGVSQSPSNKVTEKGKDVELRCDPISGHTALYWYRQSLGQGLEFLIYFQGNSAPDKSGLPSDRFSAERTGGSVSTLTIQRTQQEDSAVYLCASGRVSQSSYEQYFGPGTRLTVT.

This chain links TRBV6-1 with TRBJ1-2; 12 bases are a match to TRBD1. With V trimmed by 4 bases and J by 5 bases, 14 bases remained unmatched. This CDR3 is built from 18 residues. Germline-derived CDR1 and CDR2 are MNHNS and SASEGT. The DNA for the CDR3 is TGTGCCAGCAGTGCAGCCGGGACAGGGGGCTTGCTGGGATATGGCTACACCTTC. Translation gives CASSAAGTGGLLGYGYTF.

The chain has TRBV5-6 and TRBJ1-3; D gene ambiguous. Germline V CDR1 and CDR2: SGHDT, YYEEEE. Trimming took off 3 bases at V and 5 bases at J, with 15 bases between the two ends. The CDR3 consists of 15 residues. The CDR3 region has the DNA TGTGCCAGCAGCTCGCAGCCGTTAGGAAGAAACACCATATATTTT. It is translated as CASSSQPLGRNTIYF.

The chain recombines TRBV6-5 with TRBJ2-7; tentative D call: TRBD1 (5 bases). The CDR3 has 15 amino acids. Trimming removed 6 bases from V and 0 bases from J, with 15 bases in between. Germline CDR1 reads MNHEY; CDR2 reads SVGAGI. The CDR3 loop reads CASRAPGLSSYEQYF. The DNA of the CDR3 is TGTGCCAGCAGAGCTCCAGGGTTGAGCTCCTACGAGCAGTACTTC.

The chain couples TRBV28 to TRBJ1-2; D is possibly TRBD1 (5 bases). The V gene's germline CDR1 is MDHEN and CDR2 SYDVKM. The CDR3 sequence is 17 residues long. The V gene lost 2 bases and the J gene lost 4 bases, with 20 bases spanning the gap. CDR3 in DNA: TGTGCCAGCAGTTTACCCCTCTATGGCAGGGATGCCTATGGCTACACCTTC. Translating gives CASSLPLYGRDAYGYTF.

The rearrangement links TRBV27 to TRBJ1-6; no firm D call. The V gene's germline CDR1 is MNHEY and CDR2 SMNVEV (reference sequence). Trimming removed 6 bases from V and 4 bases from J, with 13 bases in between. The CDR3 consists of 15 residues. CDR3 region: CASSSLKSYNSPLHF. The CDR3 DNA reads as TGTGCCAGCAGCTCCCTTAAGAGTTATAATTCACCCCTCCACTTT.

This chain uses TRBV7-2 with TRBJ1-3; D gene ambiguous. V lost 0 bases, J lost 7 bases, and 10 bases lay in between. CDR1 is SGHTA and CDR2 is FQGNSA in the germline V gene. The CDR3 runs 14 residues. In DNA, the CDR3 is TGTGCCAGCAGCTTAGCGTGGGGTGGGAACACCATATATTTT. This sequence encodes CASSLAWGGNTIYF.

The chain recombines TRBV5-6 with TRBJ2-7, with 7 bases matching TRBD1. The CDR3 sequence is 14 residues long. Germline lookup yields CDR1 SGHDT and CDR2 YYEEEE. V lost 3 bases, J lost 3 bases, and 6 bases stayed unmatched. In nucleotides, the CDR3 is TGTGCCAGCAGCTATTACGACAGGGACTACGAGCAGTACTTC. Residues: CASSYYDRDYEQYF. The variable domain in full, with the rest retrieved from reference TRBV5-6 and TRBJ2-7, is DAGVTQSPTHLIKTRGQQVTLRCSPKSGHDTVSWYQQALGQGPQFIFQYYEEEERQRGNFPDRFSGHQFPNYSSELNVNALLLGDSALYLCASSYYDRDYEQYFGPGTRLTVT.

This clone has only one observation. The rearrangement uses TRBV7-2 and TRBJ1-6; D not certain. The CDR3 runs to 14 residues. V lost 1 base, J lost 7 bases, and 8 bases lay in between. Germline V lookup: CDR1 SGHTA, CDR2 FQGNSA. Here the CDR3 reads CASSLESPNSPLHF. The CDR3 coding sequence is TGTGCCAGCAGCTTAGAATCCCCGAATTCACCCCTCCACTTT.

The chain couples TRBV19 to TRBJ2-6, with 7 positions matching TRBD1. J lost 2 bases, V lost 7 bases, and 5 bases had no gene match. CDR1 and CDR2 from the germline V gene are LNHDA and SQIVND (reference sequence). This CDR3 has 15 residues. The CDR3 bases are TGTGCCAGTACCAGACAGGGAGCTGGGGCCAACGTCCTGACTTTC. Amino acids: CASTRQGAGANVLTF.

The gene calls are TRBV7-6 and TRBJ2-1; 12 positions match TRBD2. The germline gives CDR1 SGHVS, CDR2 FNYEAQ. The length of the CDR3 is 20 residues. The V and J ends lost 4 bases and 0 bases, in that order; junction bases with no gene match: 13. The CDR3: CASSSGPSGGAKSSYNEQFF. The DNA of the CDR3 is TGTGCCAGCAGCTCCGGGCCTAGCGGGGGGGCTAAGAGCTCCTACAATGAGCAGTTCTTC.

The chain has TRBV6-6 and TRBJ2-3; 10 nucleotides align to TRBD2. CDR1 and CDR2 from the germline V gene are MNHNY and SVGAGI (reference sequence). V trimming: 3 bases; J trimming: 6 bases; junction bases outside the gene matches: 9. The CDR3 consists of 16 residues. The CDR3 sequence: CASSYGSGGAADTQYF. CDR3 nucleotide sequence: TGTGCCAGCAGTTATGGGAGCGGGGGGGCAGCGGATACGCAGTATTTT.

This clone was found a few times. The chain employs TRBV5-1 and TRBJ2-3; D remains ambiguous. V lost 0 bases to trimming and J lost 1 base, with 12 bases between them. Germline V CDR1 and CDR2: SGHRS, YFSETQ. This CDR3 has 16 amino acids. Here the CDR3 DNA reads TGCGCCAGCAGCTTGGAGGGTAGAACTCGCACAGATACGCAGTATTTT. This sequence encodes CASSLEGRTRTDTQYF.

This sequence joins TRBV10-1 and TRBJ2-5; tentatively, D is TRBD1 (5 bases). The CDR3 is 13 residues long. Germline V gene data show CDR1 as WNHNN and CDR2 as SYGVQD (reference sequence). Trimming pared 8 bases from V and 5 bases from J, leaving 15 bases between. CDR3 protein: CASYEGVWETQYF. The DNA for the CDR3 is TGCGCCAGCTATGAAGGGGTCTGGGAGACCCAGTACTTC.

The chain is built from TRBV14 and TRBJ2-1, with TRBD2 matching over 10 bases. This CDR3 has 20 amino acids. CDR1 is SGHDN, CDR2 FVKESK, per germline. V lost 3 bases to trimming and J lost 0 bases; unmatched junction nucleotides: 14. CDR3 DNA sequence: TGTGCCAGCAGCCAGATGGGTACAGCGGGGGGGAAGAGCTCCTACAATGAGCAGTTCTTC. Translation: CASSQMGTAGGKSSYNEQFF.

The chain recombines TRBV2 with TRBJ2-7; TRBD1 aligns across 7 bases. V lost 5 bases and J lost 2; bases outside the gene matches: 15. The CDR3 extends over 17 amino acids. The germline CDR1 and CDR2 sequences are SNHLY and FYNNEI. Here the CDR3 reads CASSYPRDSLITYEQYF. In DNA, the CDR3 is TGTGCCAGCAGTTATCCTCGGGACAGTTTGATAACCTACGAGCAGTACTTC.

This chain links TRBV2 with TRBJ2-1; D call uncertain. The germline V and J ends were trimmed by 4 bases and 12 bases, with 13 bases remaining between them. This CDR3 region has 12 residues. Germline lookup yields CDR1 SNHLY and CDR2 FYNNEI. The CDR3 loop is CASSVATALQFF. CDR3 DNA sequence: TGTGCCAGCAGTGTGGCTACGGCGTTGCAGTTCTTC.

The chain carries TRBV19 and TRBJ2-7; D possibly corresponds to TRBD2 (6 bases). With 3 bases removed from V and 1 base from J, the gap between germline ends came to 13 bases. CDR1 and CDR2 (germline): LNHDA, SQIVND (reference sequence). The CDR3 runs 15 residues. CDR3 sequence reads: CASSIGGARSYEQYF. The DNA for the CDR3 is TGTGCCAGTAGTATCGGAGGGGCGCGGTCCTACGAGCAGTACTTC.